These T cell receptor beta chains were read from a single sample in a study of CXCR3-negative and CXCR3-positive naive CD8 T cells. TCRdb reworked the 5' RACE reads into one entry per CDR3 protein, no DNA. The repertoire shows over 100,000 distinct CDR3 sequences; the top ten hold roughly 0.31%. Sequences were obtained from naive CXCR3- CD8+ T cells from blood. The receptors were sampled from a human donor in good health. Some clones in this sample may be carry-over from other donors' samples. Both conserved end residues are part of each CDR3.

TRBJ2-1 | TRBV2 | CASSEGTSGYNEQFF
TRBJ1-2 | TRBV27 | CASSLLGNYGYTF
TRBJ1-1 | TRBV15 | CATSRGQAGTEAFF
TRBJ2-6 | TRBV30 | CAWTQGVGANVLTF
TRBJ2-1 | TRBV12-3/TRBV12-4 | CASSYLAGPSYNEQFF
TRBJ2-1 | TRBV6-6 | CASSFPAGYNEQFF
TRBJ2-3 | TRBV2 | CASGRGPGTDTQYF
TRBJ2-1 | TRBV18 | CASSSGTGLSNEQFF
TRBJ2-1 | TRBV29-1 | CSVVGQGGTEQFF
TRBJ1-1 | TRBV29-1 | CSVEVKLYTEAFF
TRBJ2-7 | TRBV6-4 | CASSDEASGRDEQYF
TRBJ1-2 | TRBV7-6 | CASTDGRGRGYTF
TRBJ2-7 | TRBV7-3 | CASSLNVGSYEQYF
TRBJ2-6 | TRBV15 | CATSRDHQGSISGANVLTF
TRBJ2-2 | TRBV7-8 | CASSSLSNTGELFF
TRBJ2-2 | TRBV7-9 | CASSLMVENTGELFF
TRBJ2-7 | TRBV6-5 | CASSNSPSGRPYEQYF
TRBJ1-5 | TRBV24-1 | CATSDSGEWHQPQHF
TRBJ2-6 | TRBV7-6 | CASSPGANVLTF
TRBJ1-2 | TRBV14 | CASSQEKGNGYTF
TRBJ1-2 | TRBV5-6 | CASQRPLSGYTF
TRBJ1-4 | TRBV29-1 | CSVNDGYEKLFF
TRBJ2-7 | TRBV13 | CASSPGLAGGHEQYF
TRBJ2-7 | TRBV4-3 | CASSQDFGGFSYEQYF
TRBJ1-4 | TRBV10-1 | CASSQRATNEKLFF
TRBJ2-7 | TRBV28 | CASGDRSYEQYF